This TCR beta chain was sequenced in a study of Graves' ophthalmopathy and Graves' hyperthyroidism. Amplification from RNA transcripts yielded the TCR beta CDR3 regions. Investigators did first-round RT-PCR with HTBI primers, then second-round multiplex PCR. TCRdb reanalysed the multiplex PCR reads using MiXCR and keeps one entry per CDR3 protein. The sample includes around 600,000 distinct CDR3 sequences, 35% to 45% of them seen just once. CDR3 length: 14 amino acids. Trimming took 3 bases from V and 8 from J; bases not matched to a gene: 3. The germline gives CDR1 SNHLY, CDR2 FYNNEI. Study-wide results and caveats: Clonotypes were expanded in thyroid at above 0.001 frequency, and most also appeared in blood. The model's ophthalmopathy progression predictions had less than 71% sensitivity and 72% to 75% specificity. Between ophthalmopathy and stable hyperthyroidism, a 13-signature model drew a separation with about 85% sensitivity and around 80% specificity.

At least ten counts were recorded for this clonotype. Its cognate antigen is unknown. The TCR sequence derives from an adult man with Graves' ophthalmopathy. The chain is built from TRBV2 and TRBJ1-6, with 8 bases lining up with TRBD1. Input material: peripheral blood. The CDR3 is CASSERTGHSPLHF. The CDR3 DNA reads TGTGCCAGCAGTGAGAGGACAGGGCATTCACCCCTCCACTTT.